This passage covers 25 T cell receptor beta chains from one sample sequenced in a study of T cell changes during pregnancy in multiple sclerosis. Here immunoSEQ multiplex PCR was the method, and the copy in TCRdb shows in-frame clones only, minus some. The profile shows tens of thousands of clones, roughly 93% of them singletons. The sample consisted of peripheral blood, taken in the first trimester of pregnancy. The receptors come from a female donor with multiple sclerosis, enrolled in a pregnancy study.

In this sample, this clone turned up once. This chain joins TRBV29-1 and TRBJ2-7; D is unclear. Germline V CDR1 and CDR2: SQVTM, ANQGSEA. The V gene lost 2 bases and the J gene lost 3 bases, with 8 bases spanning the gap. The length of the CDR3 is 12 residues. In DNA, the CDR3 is TGCAGCGTTGAACAGGCTGGCTACGAGCAGTACTTC. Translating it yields CSVEQAGYEQYF.

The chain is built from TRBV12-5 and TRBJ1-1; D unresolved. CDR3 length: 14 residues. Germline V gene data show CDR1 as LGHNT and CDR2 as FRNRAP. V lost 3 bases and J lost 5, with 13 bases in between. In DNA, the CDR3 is TGTGCTAGTGGTTTCGACATTGGGGAGACTGAAGCTTTCTTT. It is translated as CASGFDIGETEAFF.

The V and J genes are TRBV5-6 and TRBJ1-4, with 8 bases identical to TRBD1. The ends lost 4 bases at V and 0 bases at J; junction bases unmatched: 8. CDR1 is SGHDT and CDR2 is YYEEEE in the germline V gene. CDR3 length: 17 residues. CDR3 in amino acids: CASSLRTGSTTNEKLFF. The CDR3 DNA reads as TGTGCCAGCAGCCTACGGACAGGGTCGACAACTAATGAAAAACTGTTTTTT.

Written as DNA, the CDR3 is TGTGCCACAACTACCCTAGCGGGAGGTACCGGGGAGCTGTTTTTT. Encoded protein: CATTTLAGGTGELFF. V gene TRBV6-5 combines with J gene TRBJ2-2; 11 bases map to TRBD2. The J segment lost 5 bases and the V segment lost 10 bases, leaving 9 bases of the junction unmatched. CDR1 is MNHEY and CDR2 is SVGAGI in the germline V gene. CDR3 length: 15 amino acids.

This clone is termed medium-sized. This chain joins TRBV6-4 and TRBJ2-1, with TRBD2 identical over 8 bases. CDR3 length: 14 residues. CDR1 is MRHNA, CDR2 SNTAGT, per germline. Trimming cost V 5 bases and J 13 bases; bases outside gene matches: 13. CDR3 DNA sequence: TGTGCCAGCAGTTTCGATGGTAGCGGGGTGAAACAGTTCTTC. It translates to CASSFDGSGVKQFF.

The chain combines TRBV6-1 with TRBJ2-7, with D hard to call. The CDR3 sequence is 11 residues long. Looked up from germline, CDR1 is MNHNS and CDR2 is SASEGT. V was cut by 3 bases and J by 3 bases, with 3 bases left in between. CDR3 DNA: TGTGCCAGCAGTGAGTACTACGAGCAGTACTTC. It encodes CASSEYYEQYF.

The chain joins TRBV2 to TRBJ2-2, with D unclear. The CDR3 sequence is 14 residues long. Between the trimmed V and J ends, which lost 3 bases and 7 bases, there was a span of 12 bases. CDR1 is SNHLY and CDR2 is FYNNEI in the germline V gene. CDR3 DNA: TGTGCCAGCAGTGAGACACCGGTGGACGGGGAGCTGTTTTTT. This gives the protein CASSETPVDGELFF.

Written as DNA, the CDR3 is TGTGCCAGCAGCCTGTGGAGCAATGAGCAGTTCTTC. Translating it yields CASSLWSNEQFF. V gene TRBV28 combines with J gene TRBJ2-1; D gene uncertain. Per the germline V gene, CDR1 is MDHEN and CDR2 is SYDVKM. The CDR3 spans 12 residues. Trimming removed 6 bases from V and 6 bases from J, with 9 bases in between.

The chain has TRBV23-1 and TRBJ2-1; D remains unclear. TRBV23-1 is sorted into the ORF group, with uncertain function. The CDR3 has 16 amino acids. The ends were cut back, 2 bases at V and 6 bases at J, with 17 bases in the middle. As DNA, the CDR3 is TGCGCCAGCAGTCAAAATTGCCTAATCCCCTTCAATGAGCAGTTCTTC. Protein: CASSQNCLIPFNEQFF.

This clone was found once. The CDR3 region is CASSVDRGRAFGELFF. The CDR3 nucleotides are TGTGCCAGCAGCGTAGATCGCGGGAGGGCCTTCGGGGAGCTGTTTTTT. The rearrangement links TRBV9 to TRBJ2-2, with 9 bases identical to TRBD2. This CDR3 has 16 amino acids. The germline V gene has CDR1 SGDLS and CDR2 YYNGEE. The ends lost 0 bases at V and 7 bases at J; junction bases unmatched: 7.

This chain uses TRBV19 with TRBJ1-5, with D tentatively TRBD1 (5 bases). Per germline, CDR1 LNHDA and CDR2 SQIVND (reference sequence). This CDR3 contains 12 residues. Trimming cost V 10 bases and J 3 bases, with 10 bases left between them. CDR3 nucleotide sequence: TGTGCCACAAGGGGTATCAATCAGCCCCAGCATTTT. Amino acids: CATRGINQPQHF.

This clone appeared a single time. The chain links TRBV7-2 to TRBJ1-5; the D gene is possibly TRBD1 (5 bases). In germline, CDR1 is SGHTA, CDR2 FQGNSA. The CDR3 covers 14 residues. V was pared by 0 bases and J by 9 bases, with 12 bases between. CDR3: CASSLAGGNRPQHF. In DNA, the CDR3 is TGTGCCAGCAGCTTAGCGGGGGGAAATAGGCCCCAGCATTTT.

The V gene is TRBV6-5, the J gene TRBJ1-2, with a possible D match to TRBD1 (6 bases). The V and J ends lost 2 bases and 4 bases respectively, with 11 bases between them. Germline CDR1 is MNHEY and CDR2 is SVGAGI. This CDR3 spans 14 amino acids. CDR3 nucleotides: TGTGCCAGCAGTTACCAACAGGGCCGCTATGGCTACACCTTC. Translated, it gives CASSYQQGRYGYTF.

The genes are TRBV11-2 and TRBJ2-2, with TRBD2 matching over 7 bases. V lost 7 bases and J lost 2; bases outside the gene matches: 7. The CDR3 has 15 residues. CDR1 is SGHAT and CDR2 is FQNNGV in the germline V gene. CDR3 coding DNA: TGTGCCAGCACTCGCCGGGGGGACAACACCGGGGAGCTGTTTTTT. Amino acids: CASTRRGDNTGELFF.

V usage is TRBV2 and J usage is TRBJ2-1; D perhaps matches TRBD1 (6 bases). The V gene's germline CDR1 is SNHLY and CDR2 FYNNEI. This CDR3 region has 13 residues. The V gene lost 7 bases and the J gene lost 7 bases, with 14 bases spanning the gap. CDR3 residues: CASIRLRGNEQFF. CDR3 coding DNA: TGTGCCAGCATCAGACTGAGGGGGAATGAGCAGTTCTTC.

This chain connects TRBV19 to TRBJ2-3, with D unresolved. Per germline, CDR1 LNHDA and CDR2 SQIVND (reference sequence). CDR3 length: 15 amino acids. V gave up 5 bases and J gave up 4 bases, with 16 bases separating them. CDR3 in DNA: TGTGCCAGTAGTCCAGAACCATTCAGTCCAGATACGCAGTATTTT. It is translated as CASSPEPFSPDTQYF.

This CDR3 is CASSLEGVSAFF. In DNA, the CDR3 is TGCGCCAGCAGCTTGGAAGGGGTGAGCGCTTTCTTT. The chain employs TRBV5-1 and TRBJ1-1; tentative D call: TRBD1 (5 bases). With 0 bases removed from V and 11 bases from J, the gap between germline ends came to 11 bases. CDR3 length equals 12 residues. In germline, CDR1 is SGHRS, CDR2 YFSETQ.

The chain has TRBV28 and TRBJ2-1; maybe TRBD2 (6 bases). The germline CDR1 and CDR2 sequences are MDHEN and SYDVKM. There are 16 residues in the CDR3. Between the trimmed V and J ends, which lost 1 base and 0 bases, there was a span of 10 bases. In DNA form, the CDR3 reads TGTGCCAGCAGTTTATCCGACGGGGGCTCCTACAATGAGCAGTTCTTC. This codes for CASSLSDGGSYNEQFF.

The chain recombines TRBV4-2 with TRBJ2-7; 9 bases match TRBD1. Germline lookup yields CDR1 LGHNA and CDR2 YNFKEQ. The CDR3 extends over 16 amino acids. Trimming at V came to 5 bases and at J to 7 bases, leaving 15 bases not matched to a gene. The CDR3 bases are TGTGCCAGCAGCGTAGTGGCCGGGACAGGGAAGTCGGAGCAGTACTTC. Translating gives CASSVVAGTGKSEQYF.

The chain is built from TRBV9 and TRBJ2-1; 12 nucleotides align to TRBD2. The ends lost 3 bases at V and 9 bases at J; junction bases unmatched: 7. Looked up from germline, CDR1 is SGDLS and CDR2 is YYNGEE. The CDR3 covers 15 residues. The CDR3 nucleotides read TGTGCCAGCAGCGCCTGGACTAGCGGGATACGTGAGCAGTTCTTC. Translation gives CASSAWTSGIREQFF.

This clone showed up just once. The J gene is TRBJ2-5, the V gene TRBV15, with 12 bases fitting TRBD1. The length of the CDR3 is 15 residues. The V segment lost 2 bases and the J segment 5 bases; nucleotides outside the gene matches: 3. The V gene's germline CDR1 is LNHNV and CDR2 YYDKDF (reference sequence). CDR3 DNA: TGTGCCACCAGCAGAAAGGGACAGGGGGCGGAGACCCAGTACTTC. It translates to CATSRKGQGAETQYF.

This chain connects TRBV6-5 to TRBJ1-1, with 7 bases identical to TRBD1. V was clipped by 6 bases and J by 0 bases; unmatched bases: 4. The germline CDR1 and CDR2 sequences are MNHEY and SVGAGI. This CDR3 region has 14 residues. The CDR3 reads CASRRTGLNTEAFF. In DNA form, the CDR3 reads TGTGCCAGCAGGCGGACAGGCTTGAACACTGAAGCTTTCTTT.

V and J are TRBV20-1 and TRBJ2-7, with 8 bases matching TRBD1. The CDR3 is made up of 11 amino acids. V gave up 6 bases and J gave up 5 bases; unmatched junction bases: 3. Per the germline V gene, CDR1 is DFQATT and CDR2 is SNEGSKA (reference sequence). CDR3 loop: CSADRDHEQYF. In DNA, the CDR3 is TGCAGTGCGGACAGGGACCACGAGCAGTACTTC.

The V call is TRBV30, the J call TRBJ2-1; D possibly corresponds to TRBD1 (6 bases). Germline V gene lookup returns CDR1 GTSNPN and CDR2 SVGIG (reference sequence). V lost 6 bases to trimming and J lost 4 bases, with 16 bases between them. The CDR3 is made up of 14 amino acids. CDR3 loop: CACAPGTNYNEQFF. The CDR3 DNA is TGTGCCTGTGCGCCCGGGACAAATTACAATGAGCAGTTCTTC.

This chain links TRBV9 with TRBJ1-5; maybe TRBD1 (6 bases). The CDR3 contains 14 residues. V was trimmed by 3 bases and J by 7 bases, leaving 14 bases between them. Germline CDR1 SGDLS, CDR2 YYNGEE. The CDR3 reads CASSASDRPQPQHF. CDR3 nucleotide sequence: TGTGCCAGCAGCGCTTCTGACAGGCCCCAGCCCCAGCATTTT.